This paragraph covers one TCR beta chain sequence. Its antigen has not been determined. Base-call qualities are not available, and no considerably larger clone is one nucleotide away. This sample stems from a study of T cell responses to AZD1222 COVID-19 vaccine (TCRdb year 2021). Notes on the research overall: TCR sequencing covered 230 or so trial participants: around 210 given two doses of AZD1222 and 26 given two doses of MenACWY control vaccine. Enrollment into the trials was organized by age into subgroups of 18-55, 56-69 and 70-plus years, and those subgroups contained about 150, 27 and 61 TCR-sequenced participants, respectively.

The CDR3 regions of human TCRbeta chains were analyzed by immunosequencing. Regarding the original processing steps: TCRs in the repertoires were compared against a reference library of SARS-CoV-2-specific TCRs that had been generated with the MIRA antigen-specificity platform. Breadth was defined as the fraction of unique TCRs that were SARS-CoV-2-associated, and depth was defined as the fraction of total T cells that were SARS-CoV-2-associated. Using the MIRA data, every spike-specific TCR was mapped to the spike region that the TCR reacted to and assigned to either a CD4 or a CD8 class. Log10-transformed breadth and depth values were compared by one-way ANOVA with Sidak's multiple comparisons tests. What TCRdb holds here is the immuneACCESS table cut down to in-frame rearrangements. Part of the clones is not present; checked against another copy, under half of the missing clones reflect an unresolved V gene, and the others are unexplained. That table gives V, J and clone size, and the DNA gave D and trimming. The sample table lists about 150,000 clones, around nine tenths of them with a count of one. The ten largest clones add up to about 1% of the sample.

The study at large found these results: No day 14 peak-response samples were available, so repertoires were characterized only after the peak T cell response. Only five to seven AZD1222 recipients were SARS-CoV-2 seropositive at baseline, limiting conclusions about previously exposed vaccinees. A significant rise in spike-specific TCR breadth and depth was observed after two AZD1222 doses relative to day 0 and relative to MenACWY recipients. CD4 TCRs associated with the vaccine covered the entire spike protein, and the dominant responses were in regions 160-218 and 743-854. Reportedly, close to half of the unique spike-specific TCRs recognized epitopes lying outside the regions that are mutated in the B.1.351 and B.1.1.7 variants. In the small 56-69-year group, the increase in depth fell short of significance, most likely because of low power. Participants were mostly white British and included more females than males, and it was suggested by the authors that clonal diversity may have been underestimated.

CDR1 SGHDT and CDR2 YYEEEE are derived from the germline V gene. Trimming leaves V shorter by 4 bases and J shorter by 4 bases, with the junction holding 13 bases beyond the gene matches. The CDR3 holds 18 amino acids from the cysteine to the phenylalanine. Only the CDR3 DNA is retained, 54 bases long and in frame from the first base. What the time point label conveys for this sample: about 28 days (+/-7) after the second vaccine dose. AZD1222 recipients given second doses at about 4 weeks or at about 12 weeks were pooled, since spike-specific TCR depth and breadth were not found to differ between the two schedules. Vaccinee samples were obtained from the UK trials COV001 and COV002, which included a single-blind randomized controlled phase 2/3 trial of AZD1222 (ChAdOx1 nCoV-19) in healthy adults. Trial participant PBMC samples were collected at day 0 and day 28 after the second dose for TCRbeta chain sequencing.

Here the chain combines TRBV5-6 and TRBJ2-5; TRBD2 agrees with 13 junctional bases. This receptor was taken from an adult who received the AZD1222 COVID-19 vaccine. Sequenced material: peripheral blood, taken 28 days after the second AZD1222 dose. The DNA sequence is TGTGCCAGCAGCGCCCCGGGACTAGCGGGGCGGATGGGAGAGACCCAGTACTTC. Translated, this gives CASSAPGLAGRMGETQYF.